This T cell receptor (beta chain) stems from a study of post-analysis software for immune sequencing data. Study as a whole: The cohort encompassed relapsing-remitting, secondary progressive and progressive-relapsing multiple sclerosis disease courses. Overall study findings and caveats: Among a few TRBV segments more frequent in patients than controls were TRBV5-6, TRBV5-1 and TRBV20-1. Those with multiple sclerosis, the patient group, showed significantly lower normalized Chao1 diversity than controls.

The sample holds a few counts of this clonotype. Antigen: not known. J gave up 6 bases and V 7 bases, and 9 bases lay outside the gene matches. CDR1 MNHNS and CDR2 SASEGT come from the germline V gene. The CDR3 is made up of 14 amino acids. cDNA libraries of TCR beta carried unique molecular identifiers. The authors obtained 500,000 to 600,000 cDNA molecules from around 0.96 to 9.9 million T cells. TCRdb passed the PCR reads through MiXCR, listing each CDR3 protein once. The sample shows under 900,000 distinct CDR3 sequences, approximately 53% of them seen only once. The source of this sequence is a girl aged 10-17 years with multiple sclerosis. The genes are TRBV6-1 and TRBJ2-7; TRBD1 aligns across 10 bases. Sequenced: blood. Here the CDR3 reads CASTVGTGVSEQYF. The CDR3 bases are TGTGCCAGCACAGTCGGGACAGGGGTATCCGAGCAGTACTTC.